This T cell receptor (beta chain) was observed in a study of T cell repertoires in cytomegalovirus infection. About the study: It can be stated that public TCR beta signatures indicated CMV infection as well as a matching HLA type. Overall study findings and caveats: Carriage of CMV together with the relevant HLA was identifiable through cumulative public TCR beta family frequency.

A single record per CDR3 protein comes from TCRdb applying MiXCR to the reads. The sample consists of 150,000 to 200,000 distinct CDR3 sequences, about a sixth of them appearing once. Germline V gene data show CDR1 as SEHNR and CDR2 as FQNEAQ (reference sequence). Trimming stripped 5 bases from V and 0 bases from J, with 11 bases between. The CDR3 sequence is 15 residues long. There are a few counts of this clonotype. Its antigen is as yet unknown. The material sequenced was CD8+ T cells from PBMCs. The TCR comes from a human donor in good health (CMV status not recorded). Some clones in this sample may be carry-over from other donors' samples. The gene calls are TRBV7-9 and TRBJ1-3, with D unclear. The CDR3 sequence: CASSPPAASGNTIYF. CDR3 nucleotides: TGTGCCAGCAGCCCTCCAGCAGCCTCTGGAAACACCATATATTTT.